These 23 T cell receptor beta chains were all obtained from the same sample, sequenced in a study of blood T cell repertoires in COVID-19. Generated by immunoSEQ multiplex PCR, the TCRdb table keeps only in-frame clones and is missing some. The table lists around 300,000 clones, approximately 87% of them singletons. Specimen: peripheral blood. The receptors originated from a woman aged 30 to 39 with COVID-19, enrolled during active disease.

This chain joins TRBV3-1 (or the pseudogene TRBV3-2) and TRBJ2-5; maybe TRBD2 (6 bases). CDR1 is LGHDT and CDR2 is YNNKEL in the germline V gene (reference sequence). V gave up 1 base and J gave up 5 bases, with 17 bases separating them. The CDR3 has 16 residues. CDR3: CASSQVLSDYRETQYF. Written as DNA, the CDR3 is TGTGCCAGCAGCCAAGTGCTGTCGGACTATAGGGAGACCCAGTACTTC.

The chain carries TRBV19 and TRBJ2-1; D possibly corresponds to TRBD2 (6 bases). Trimming took 1 base from V and 3 from J, leaving 13 bases between them. The CDR3 runs 16 residues. Germline V gene sequence: CDR1 LNHDA, CDR2 SQIVND (reference sequence). The CDR3 loop reads CASSIVSASDYNEQFF. DNA for the CDR3: TGTGCCAGTAGTATAGTTTCGGCTAGCGACTACAATGAGCAGTTCTTC.

This chain joins TRBV2 and TRBJ1-6, with 10 bases lining up with TRBD1. Germline CDR1 reads SNHLY; CDR2 reads FYNNEI. V shed 6 bases, J shed 7 bases, and the junction held 6 bases outside the gene matches. The CDR3 contains 15 residues. The CDR3 sequence is CASSAQDRGNSPLHF. The DNA for the CDR3 is TGTGCCAGCAGCGCCCAGGACAGGGGGAATTCACCCCTCCACTTT.

A remark on this clone: The sample contains more than one DNA sequence encoding this CDR3. The V call is TRBV3-1 (or the pseudogene TRBV3-2), the J call TRBJ2-2; 11 nucleotides line up with TRBD2. Unmatched junction bases numbered 3, after V lost 4 bases and J lost 2 bases. The length of the CDR3 is 16 residues. Germline V gene data show CDR1 as LGHDT and CDR2 as YNNKEL (reference sequence). The CDR3 spells CASSRGTSGNTGELFF. The CDR3 nucleotides read TGTGCCAGCAGCCGGGGGACTAGCGGAAACACCGGGGAGCTGTTTTTT.

The chain recombines TRBV13 with TRBJ2-3; 8 nucleotides match TRBD2. The CDR3 loop spans 16 amino acids. CDR1 PRHDT and CDR2 FYEKMQ come from the germline V gene (reference sequence). V lost 5 bases and J lost 4; bases outside the gene matches: 11. CDR3 amino acids: CASSLRLAGRADTQYF. CDR3 coding DNA: TGTGCCAGCAGCCTAAGGCTAGCGGGTAGGGCAGATACGCAGTATTTT.

J is TRBJ2-7 and V is TRBV19; 7 bases match TRBD2. CDR3 length: 16 residues. Losses at the gene ends were 3 bases for V and 4 bases for J; bases not matched to a gene: 12. Looked up from germline, CDR1 is LNHDA and CDR2 is SQIVND (reference sequence). CDR3 amino acids: CASSISGGPRAYEQYF. In DNA form, the CDR3 reads TGTGCCAGTAGTATTTCGGGAGGTCCACGGGCTTACGAGCAGTACTTC. Together with reference TRBV19 and TRBJ2-7, the CDR3 gives the full variable domain: DGGITQSPKYLFRKEGQNVTLSCEQNLNHDAMYWYRQDPGQGLRLIYYSQIVNDFQKGDIAEGYSVSREKKESFPLTVTSAQKNPTAFYLCASSISGGPRAYEQYFGPGTRLTVT.

This chain connects TRBV28 to TRBJ2-7; D call uncertain. Looked up from germline, CDR1 is MDHEN and CDR2 is SYDVKM. This CDR3 has 11 amino acids. V was cut by 6 bases and J by 7 bases, with 10 bases left in between. CDR3 sequence reads: CASRSPREQYF. Written as DNA, the CDR3 is TGTGCCAGCAGAAGCCCCAGGGAGCAGTACTTC. The entire variable domain, with the rest obtained from reference TRBV28 and TRBJ2-7, is as follows: DVKVTQSSRYLVKRTGEKVFLECVQDMDHENMFWYRQDPGLGLRLIYFSYDVKMKEKGDIPEGYSVSREKKERFSLILESASTNQTSMYLCASRSPREQYFGPGTRLTVT.

This chain links TRBV7-3 with TRBJ1-2; 7 bases agree with TRBD1. J gave up 5 bases and V 6 bases, and 12 bases lay outside the gene matches. In germline, CDR1 is SGHTA, CDR2 FQGTGA. This CDR3 spans 15 amino acids. This CDR3 is CASRPNRDSEYGYTF. The CDR3 bases are TGTGCCAGCAGACCGAATCGGGACAGCGAATATGGCTACACCTTC.

The chain carries TRBV5-8 and TRBJ2-7; 7 bases agree with TRBD1. CDR1 SGHTS and CDR2 YDEGEE come from the germline V gene. The CDR3 loop spans 13 amino acids. With V trimmed by 4 bases and J by 6 bases, 7 bases remained unmatched. The CDR3: CASSLTGKSEQYF. The CDR3 nucleotides read TGTGCCAGCAGCCTGACAGGGAAGTCCGAGCAGTACTTC.

This clone was counted once. The chain is built from TRBV6-5 and TRBJ1-2; 9 bases agree with TRBD1. Trimming at V came to 3 bases and at J to 4 bases, leaving 6 bases not matched to a gene. The CDR3 is 15 residues long. Germline lookup yields CDR1 MNHEY and CDR2 SVGAGI. The CDR3 nucleotides are TGTGCCAGCAGTTATGCGACAGGGGGTCTCTATGGCTACACCTTC. It specifies CASSYATGGLYGYTF.

The chain is built from TRBV6-5 and TRBJ1-2; TRBD1 is a possible D gene (5 bases). The germline gives CDR1 MNHEY, CDR2 SVGAGI. Trimming left V 1 base short and J 14 bases short, with 17 bases between. This CDR3 has 13 residues. CDR3 bases: TGTGCCAGCAGTTACTTGCAGGGCTCCAGTTTAACCTTC. Translating gives CASSYLQGSSLTF.

In this sample, this clone turned up once. The V and J genes are TRBV5-4 and TRBJ1-3; D is perhaps TRBD1 (5 bases). Germline V lookup: CDR1 SGHNT, CDR2 YYREEE (reference sequence). V lost 0 bases and J 0 bases, leaving 10 bases between the germline ends. The CDR3 has 16 amino acids. The CDR3 DNA reads TGTGCCAGCAGCTTGGTGGGGGGAACCTCTGGAAACACCATATATTTT. Protein: CASSLVGGTSGNTIYF.

The CDR3 loop is CASSPSSRVSGNQPQHF. CDR3 DNA sequence: TGTGCCAGCTCACCTTCGTCCCGAGTGTCGGGCAATCAGCCCCAGCATTTT. V and J are TRBV18 and TRBJ1-5; D is ambiguous. CDR1 and CDR2 (germline): KGHSH, LQKENI. Trimming stripped 3 bases from V and 2 bases from J, with 17 bases between. The CDR3 is made up of 17 amino acids.

The chain is built from TRBV27 and TRBJ2-1; tentatively, D is TRBD2 (5 bases). CDR1 is MNHEY, CDR2 SMNVEV, per germline (reference sequence). The CDR3 extends over 14 amino acids. V was pared by 3 bases and J by 7 bases, with 13 bases between. The CDR3 sequence is CASSLAGFGNEQFF. CDR3 bases: TGTGCCAGCAGTTTGGCGGGCTTTGGGAATGAGCAGTTCTTC.

The chain has TRBV3-1 (or the pseudogene TRBV3-2) and TRBJ2-1; 9 bases align to TRBD1. This CDR3 contains 14 residues. V lost 1 base and J lost 7; bases outside the gene matches: 2. CDR1 is LGHDT, CDR2 YNNKEL, per germline (reference sequence). CDR3 bases: TGTGCCAGCAGCCAAGTAGACAGGGGGAATGAGCAGTTCTTC. Its protein product is CASSQVDRGNEQFF.

The chain couples TRBV21-1 to TRBJ2-7; whether TRBD2, the table's D call, matches the DNA was not checked. TRBV21-1 is shown as a pseudogene. The CDR3 loop spans 16 amino acids. The CDR3 sequence: CASSKVGRDCYYEQYF. CDR3 nucleotides: TGTGCCAGCAGCAAAGTGGGTAGGGACTGCTACTACGAGCAGTACTTC.

This clone occurred once. The chain joins TRBV6-2 or TRBV6-3 to TRBJ2-7; tentative D call: TRBD2 (5 bases). V was pared by 4 bases and J by 6 bases, with 13 bases between. The CDR3 is 13 residues long. Germline V gene data show CDR1 as MNHEY and CDR2 as SVGEGT. CDR3 amino acids: CASSSGLIGEQYF. The CDR3 DNA reads TGTGCCAGCAGTTCTGGACTGATAGGCGAGCAGTACTTC.

The chain carries TRBV3-1 (or the pseudogene TRBV3-2) and TRBJ2-5, with D perhaps matching TRBD1 (5 bases). V was clipped by 1 base and J by 5 bases, with 8 bases between them. This CDR3 comprises 13 residues. Germline assignment: CDR1 LGHDT and CDR2 YNNKEL (reference sequence). The CDR3 sequence is CASSQAPGETQYF. Here the CDR3 DNA reads TGTGCCAGCAGCCAAGCCCCAGGGGAGACCCAGTACTTC.

The chain joins TRBV5-1 to TRBJ1-3; tentatively, D is TRBD1 (6 bases). From germline, CDR1 is SGHRS and CDR2 YFSETQ. Trimming cost V 2 bases and J 4 bases, with 13 bases left between them. The CDR3 covers 15 residues. CDR3 residues: CASSLGQLDGNTIYF. The CDR3 DNA reads TGCGCCAGCAGCTTAGGACAGCTGGACGGAAACACCATATATTTT.

This chain links TRBV19 with TRBJ2-1, with TRBD2 identical over 8 bases. The CDR3 length is 15 residues. In germline, CDR1 is LNHDA, CDR2 SQIVND (reference sequence). V shed 6 bases, J shed 2 bases, and the junction held 6 bases outside the gene matches. The CDR3 protein is CASSLLADTYNEQFF. CDR3 nucleotides: TGTGCCAGTAGCCTACTAGCGGACACCTACAATGAGCAGTTCTTC.

V and J are TRBV11-2 and TRBJ2-7; D might be TRBD2 (5 bases). CDR1 is SGHAT and CDR2 is FQNNGV in the germline V gene. The CDR3 loop spans 13 amino acids. Trimming removed 3 bases from V and 2 bases from J, with 8 bases in between. The DNA for the CDR3 is TGTGCCAGCAGCTTTACCGGGGCCTACGAGCAGTACTTC. Its translation is CASSFTGAYEQYF.

The chain carries TRBV5-1 and TRBJ1-1, with 7 bases matching TRBD1. J gave up 4 bases and V 0 bases, and 9 bases lay outside the gene matches. CDR1 and CDR2 from the germline V gene are SGHRS and YFSETQ. CDR3 length equals 16 residues. The CDR3 sequence is CASSLADRVSATEAFF. The DNA for the CDR3 is TGCGCCAGCAGCTTGGCCGACAGGGTATCGGCCACTGAAGCTTTCTTT.

In its sample, this clone was seen once. The chain has TRBV7-3 and TRBJ2-2, with no clear D. Germline CDR1 SGHTA, CDR2 FQGTGA. This CDR3 comprises 15 residues. Between the trimmed V and J ends, which lost 1 base and 6 bases, there was a span of 12 bases. Here the CDR3 reads CASSLMTSGAGELFF. The CDR3 DNA reads TGTGCCAGCAGCTTAATGACTTCTGGCGCCGGGGAGCTGTTTTTT.